The clone carrying this T cell receptor beta chain came up a few times. Its antigen is not identified. From germline, CDR1 is LGHDT and CDR2 YNNKEL (reference sequence). Unmatched junction bases numbered 5, after V lost 2 bases and J lost 6 bases. CDR3 length equals 15 residues. TCRdb used MiXCR to reprocess the 5' RACE reads, holding one entry per CDR3 protein. The table lists about 690,000 distinct CDR3 sequences, around 6% of them singletons. This entry belongs to a study of identical twins. Broader study findings: Conclusions were based on cross-sectional statistical analysis, without following the same donors.

The V gene is TRBV3-1, the J gene TRBJ2-1; TRBD2 aligns across 9 bases. The origin of this receptor is a man younger than 35 in good health. Sequences were obtained from naive T cells sorted from blood. Here the CDR3 DNA reads TGTGCCAGCAGCCAAAGCGTTAGCGGGAGCAATGAGCAGTTCTTC. This codes for CASSQSVSGSNEQFF.